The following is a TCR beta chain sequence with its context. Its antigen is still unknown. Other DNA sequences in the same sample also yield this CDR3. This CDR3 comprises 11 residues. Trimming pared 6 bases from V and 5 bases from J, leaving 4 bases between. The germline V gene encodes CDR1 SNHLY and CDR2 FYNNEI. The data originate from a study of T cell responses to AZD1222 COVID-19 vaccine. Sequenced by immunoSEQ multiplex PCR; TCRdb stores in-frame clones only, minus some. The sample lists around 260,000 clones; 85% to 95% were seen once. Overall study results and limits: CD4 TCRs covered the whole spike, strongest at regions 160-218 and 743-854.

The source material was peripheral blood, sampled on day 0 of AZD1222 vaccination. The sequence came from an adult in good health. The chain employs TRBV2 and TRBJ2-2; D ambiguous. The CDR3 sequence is CASRSTGELFF. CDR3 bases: TGTGCCAGCAGAAGTACCGGGGAGCTGTTTTTT. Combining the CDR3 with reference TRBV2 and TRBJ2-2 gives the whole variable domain EPEVTQTPSHQVTQMGQEVILRCVPISNHLYFYWYRQILGQKVEFLVSFYNNEISEKSEIFDDQFSVERPDGSNFTLKIRSTKLEDSAMYFCASRSTGELFFGEGSRLTVL.